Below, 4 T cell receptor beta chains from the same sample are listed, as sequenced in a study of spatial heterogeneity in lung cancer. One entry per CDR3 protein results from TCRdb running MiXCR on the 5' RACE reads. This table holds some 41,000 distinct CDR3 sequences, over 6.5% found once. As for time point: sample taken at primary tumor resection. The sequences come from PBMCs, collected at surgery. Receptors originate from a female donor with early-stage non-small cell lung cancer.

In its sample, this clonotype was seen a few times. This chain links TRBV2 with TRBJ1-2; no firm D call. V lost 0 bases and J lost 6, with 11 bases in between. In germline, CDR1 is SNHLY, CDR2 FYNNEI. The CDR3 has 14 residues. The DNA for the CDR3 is TGTGCCAGCAGTGAAGCCTGGGGATCCGATGGCTACACCTTC. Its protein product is CASSEAWGSDGYTF.

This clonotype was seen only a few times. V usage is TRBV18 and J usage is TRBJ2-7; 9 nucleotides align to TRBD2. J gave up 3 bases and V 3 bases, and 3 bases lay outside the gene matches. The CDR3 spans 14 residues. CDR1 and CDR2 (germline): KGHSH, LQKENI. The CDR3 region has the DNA TGTGCCAGCTCACCGGGACTAGCAAACTACGAGCAGTACTTC. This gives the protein CASSPGLANYEQYF.

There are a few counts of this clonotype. This chain's CDR3 is CASSLGGPYGYTF. The CDR3 DNA sequence: TGTGCCAGCAGCTTGGGGGGGCCCTATGGCTACACCTTC. The chain employs TRBV5-8 and TRBJ1-2; TRBD1 might be the D (6 bases). The CDR3 sequence is 13 residues long. CDR1 and CDR2 from the germline V gene are SGHTS and YDEGEE. V lost 0 bases and J 4 bases, leaving 7 bases between the germline ends.

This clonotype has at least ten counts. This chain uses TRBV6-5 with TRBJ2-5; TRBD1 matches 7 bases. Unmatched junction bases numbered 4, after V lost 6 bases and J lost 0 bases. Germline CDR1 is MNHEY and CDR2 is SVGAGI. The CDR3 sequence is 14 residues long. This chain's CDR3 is CASRVDRDQETQYF. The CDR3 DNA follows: TGTGCCAGCAGGGTTGACAGGGACCAAGAGACCCAGTACTTC.